The 2 T cell receptor beta chains below all came from one sample that was sequenced in a study of T cell responses to AZD1222 COVID-19 vaccine. TCRdb's table, derived via immunoSEQ multiplex PCR, lists solely in-frame clones and lacks some. Counted here are 100,000 to 150,000 clones, 85% to 90% occurring once; the ten biggest clones make up approximately 18%. This material consisted of peripheral blood, taken 28 days after the second AZD1222 dose. The receptors were gathered from an adult who received the AZD1222 COVID-19 vaccine.

The chain has TRBV3-1 (or the pseudogene TRBV3-2) and TRBJ2-1; either TRBD1 or TRBD2 may supply D (6 bases each). The CDR3 runs to 15 residues. Germline CDR1 is LGHDT and CDR2 is YNNKEL (reference sequence). With 4 bases removed from V and 4 bases from J, the gap between germline ends came to 14 bases. In DNA form, the CDR3 reads TGTGCCAGCAGCCGGGGGGCAGATTTGTACAATGAGCAGTTCTTC. Translation: CASSRGADLYNEQFF.

The V call is TRBV5-1, the J call TRBJ1-4, with 12 bases matching TRBD1. Germline assignment: CDR1 SGHRS and CDR2 YFSETQ. V was clipped by 2 bases and J by 12 bases; unmatched bases: 2. This CDR3 region has 13 residues. Here the CDR3 reads CASSFGTGGQLFF. The CDR3 nucleotides are TGCGCCAGCAGCTTTGGGACAGGGGGCCAACTGTTTTTT.